This entry lists 8 T cell receptor beta chains sequenced from one sample in a study of blood T cell repertoires in COVID-19. Sequencing was performed with immunoSEQ multiplex PCR; in TCRdb, only in-frame clones are kept and a portion is missing. The sample has 100,000 or so clones, over 80% seen once. Sequenced sample: peripheral blood. The receptors come from a man in his fifties with active or convalescent COVID-19.

This clone was observed a few times. This sequence joins TRBV5-1 and TRBJ2-1; TRBD1 is a possible D gene (5 bases). Germline V lookup: CDR1 SGHRS, CDR2 YFSETQ. The CDR3 runs 13 residues. V lost 4 bases and J lost 8, with 13 bases in between. CDR3 region: CASSGELGDEQFF. CDR3 in DNA: TGCGCCAGCAGCGGAGAATTAGGGGATGAGCAGTTCTTC. The full variable domain, its missing parts supplied by reference TRBV5-1 and TRBJ2-1, is KAGVTQTPRYLIKTRGQQVTLSCSPISGHRSVSWYQQTPGQGLQFLFEYFSETQRNKGNFPGRFSGRQFSNSRSEMNVSTLELGDSALYLCASSGELGDEQFFGPGTRLTVL.

V usage is TRBV2 and J usage is TRBJ2-7; 9 positions agree with TRBD1. V dropped 8 bases and J dropped 5; count of bases not matched to a gene: 10. The CDR3 has 14 amino acids. Looked up from germline, CDR1 is SNHLY and CDR2 is FYNNEI. CDR3 nucleotide sequence: TGTGCCAGCCTTCTTTCCGGACAGGGGAACGAGCAGTACTTC. Its protein product is CASLLSGQGNEQYF.

The V call is TRBV12-3 or TRBV12-4, the J call TRBJ1-1; 12 bases are shared with TRBD1. V lost 5 bases to trimming and J lost 8 bases; unmatched junction nucleotides: 3. The length of the CDR3 is 13 residues. The CDR3 DNA is TGTGCCAGCAGTCAGGGACAGGGGGCGGAAGCTTTCTTT. This codes for CASSQGQGAEAFF.

The V gene is TRBV19, the J gene TRBJ2-5; TRBD2 matches 12 bases. Germline CDR1 and CDR2: LNHDA and SQIVND (reference sequence). V lost 7 bases, J lost 5 bases, and 8 bases stayed unmatched. The CDR3 covers 15 residues. CDR3 amino acids: CASNWGLAGFETQYF. The CDR3 DNA sequence: TGTGCCAGTAATTGGGGACTAGCGGGTTTTGAGACCCAGTACTTC.

About this clone: Compared with germline, one end of the junction differs, possibly owing to a read error. The genes are TRBV27 and TRBJ1-1; D may be TRBD1 (6 bases). The CDR3 totals 18 residues. The germline V gene has CDR1 MNHEY and CDR2 SMNVEV (reference sequence). CDR3 nucleotide sequence: TGTGCCAGCAGGTTATGGGATCCCCGACAGGCCCTTAACACTGAAGCTTTCTTT. Its protein product is CASRLWDPRQALNTEAFF.

The chain joins TRBV29-1 to TRBJ1-2; D may be TRBD1 (6 bases). Trimming stripped 6 bases from V and 2 bases from J, with 19 bases between. Germline V gene lookup returns CDR1 SQVTM and CDR2 ANQGSEA. The CDR3 runs to 15 residues. Here the CDR3 reads CSVLPRQGKNYGYTF. The DNA for the CDR3 is TGCAGCGTACTCCCCCGGCAGGGGAAGAACTATGGCTACACCTTC.

This chain joins TRBV5-4 and TRBJ2-1; the match to TRBD2 covers 13 bases. This CDR3 is built from 15 residues. Germline lookup yields CDR1 SGHNT and CDR2 YYREEE (reference sequence). V trimming: 4 bases; J trimming: 8 bases; junction bases outside the gene matches: 6. The CDR3 is CASSRGLAGRDEQFF. The CDR3 DNA sequence: TGTGCCAGCAGCAGGGGACTAGCGGGGCGGGATGAGCAGTTCTTC.

This chain links TRBV11-2 with TRBJ2-1, with 14 positions matching TRBD2. CDR3 length: 16 residues. The junction had 11 bases not matched to a gene; V was cut back by 7 bases and J by 9 bases. In germline, CDR1 is SGHAT, CDR2 FQNNGV. CDR3 in DNA: TGTGCCAGCACCCAGGGACTAGCGGGAGCTGGGGGTGAGCAGTTCTTC. This translates into CASTQGLAGAGGEQFF.